The TCR beta chain described here comes from a study of T cell responses to AZD1222 COVID-19 vaccine. Overall study context: Pooling was applied to second doses at about 4 or about 12 weeks.

This clone was seen repeatedly, ten times or more. Its antigen is unidentified. Findings and limits, study-wide: In the spike-specific TCR repertoire, nearly half reportedly target unmutated variant regions. Vaccination with two AZD1222 doses was followed by a rise in Spike-specific TCR breadth and depth.

Germline CDR1 is LGHNA and CDR2 is YSLEER. The CDR3 is 16 amino acids. The ends lost 4 bases at V and 2 bases at J; junction bases unmatched: 5. The method was immunoSEQ multiplex PCR; TCRdb's version includes in-frame clones alone and lacks a portion of them. Of over 100,000 clones listed, approximately 90% are singletons. Specimen: peripheral blood, collected on day 0 of AZD1222 vaccination. V usage is TRBV4-3 and J usage is TRBJ2-3; the match to TRBD2 covers 11 bases. The clonotype comes from an adult in good health. CDR3 nucleotides: TGCGCCAGCAGCCCTTTAGCGGGGGGGATCACAGATACGCAGTATTTT. Its translation: CASSPLAGGITDTQYF.